A selection of T cell receptor beta chains follows, all from one sample in a study of cytomegalovirus exposure and HLA in healthy donors. Only in-frame clones appear in the TCRdb table, and some are missing; sequencing was by immunoSEQ multiplex PCR. The sample has 150,000 to 200,000 clones, 75% to 80% seen once. The sample taken for sequencing was PBMCs. The source of these receptors is a middle-aged man in good health and CMV-seropositive. Both conserved end residues are part of each CDR3. Each record gives: J gene, D gene, V gene, clone size, CDR3 DNA, CDR3 protein. D genes are given only for firm matches. Clone sizes are given selectively: once, few, many, or a class where the clone is expanded.

J: TRBJ2-2
D: TRBD1
V: TRBV5-4
size: -
DNA: TGTGCCAGCAGCTTTCCGGGACAGGGGTACACCGGGGAGCTGTTTTTT
CDR3: CASSFPGQGYTGELFF

J: TRBJ2-3
D: -
V: TRBV10-3
size: once
DNA: TGTGCCATCAGTGAACGGGGGTTAGATACGCAGTATTTT
CDR3: CAISERGLDTQYF

J: TRBJ2-3
D: -
V: TRBV28
size: -
DNA: TGTGCCAGCGCGGACTCTAGCACAGATACGCAGTATTTT
CDR3: CASADSSTDTQYF

J: TRBJ2-5
D: -
V: TRBV6-5
size: -
DNA: TGTGCCAGCAGTTATGGGGGGACCCAAGAGACCCAGTACTTC
CDR3: CASSYGGTQETQYF

J: TRBJ2-1
D: -
V: TRBV11-2
size: -
DNA: TGTGCCAGCAGCTTAGTTGGACAAACTAGCCTGTTCTTC
CDR3: CASSLVGQTSLFF

J: TRBJ1-1
D: -
V: TRBV9
size: -
DNA: TGTGCCAGCAGCGTAGGGCCGGGGAACACTGAAGCTTTCTTT
CDR3: CASSVGPGNTEAFF

J: TRBJ2-5
D: -
V: TRBV7-8
size: -
DNA: TGTGCCAGCAGCGGCAGAGGGTCAGGCTTACAAGAGACCCAGTACTTC
CDR3: CASSGRGSGLQETQYF

J: TRBJ1-5
D: -
V: TRBV6-1
size: few
DNA: TGTGCCAGCCGATTAGGCAATCAGCCCCAGCATTTT
CDR3: CASRLGNQPQHF

J: TRBJ1-4
D: -
V: TRBV4-3
size: few
DNA: TGCGCCAGCAGCCAAGATTACCAAGGAGGGGAAAAACTGTTTTTT
CDR3: CASSQDYQGGEKLFF

J: TRBJ2-2
D: -
V: TRBV7-9
size: once
DNA: TGTGCCAGCAGCTTGCAGGGGTCGGCCACCGGGGAGCTGTTTTTT
CDR3: CASSLQGSATGELFF

J: TRBJ2-5
D: -
V: TRBV5-4
size: -
DNA: TGTGCCAGCTTAAGACTAGGACAAGAGACCCAGTACTTC
CDR3: CASLRLGQETQYF

J: TRBJ1-1
D: -
V: TRBV5-1
size: -
DNA: TGCGCCAGCAGCGTAGTACAGGGATTGAACACTGAAGCTTTCTTT
CDR3: CASSVVQGLNTEAFF

J: TRBJ1-1
D: -
V: TRBV7-6
size: once
DNA: TGTGCCAGCAGGGGCGGGGGGCTCTTTACTGAAGCTTTCTTT
CDR3: CASRGGGLFTEAFF

J: TRBJ1-1
D: -
V: TRBV23-1
size: -
DNA: TGCGCCCCGGTCCGGGGATGGAACACTGAAGCTTTCTTT
CDR3: CAPVRGWNTEAFF

J: TRBJ1-6
D: -
V: TRBV9
size: -
DNA: TGTGCCAGCAGCGTAGAAGGAGGTTCACCCCTCCACTTT
CDR3: CASSVEGGSPLHF

J: TRBJ1-2
D: -
V: TRBV15
size: -
DNA: TGTGCCACCAGCAGTTCGCGAAACTCCAACTATGGCTACACCTTC
CDR3: CATSSSRNSNYGYTF

J: TRBJ1-2
D: TRBD1
V: TRBV5-1
size: -
DNA: TGCGCCAGCAGCCGGGACAGAAACTATGGCTACACCTTC
CDR3: CASSRDRNYGYTF

J: TRBJ1-5
D: -
V: TRBV2
size: -
DNA: TGTGCCAGCGGGGGGGAATGGCAGCCCCAGCATTTT
CDR3: CASGGEWQPQHF

J: TRBJ1-6
D: TRBD1
V: TRBV4-3
size: -
DNA: TGCGCCAGCAGCCGCTCCTCGACAGGGGATAATTCACCCCTCCACTTT
CDR3: CASSRSSTGDNSPLHF

J: TRBJ1-5
D: -
V: TRBV5-5
size: -
DNA: TGTGCCAGCAGCTTGGATCCAGGGGTTAGCAATCAGCCCCAGCATTTT
CDR3: CASSLDPGVSNQPQHF

J: TRBJ2-1
D: -
V: TRBV9
size: -
DNA: TGTGCCAGCAGCGTAGGTTCACATTCGGGGAACAATGAGCAGTTCTTC
CDR3: CASSVGSHSGNNEQFF

J: TRBJ2-1
D: TRBD2
V: TRBV27
size: -
DNA: TGTGCCAGCAGAGTACTAGCGAGGGGCTACAATGAGCAGTTCTTC
CDR3: CASRVLARGYNEQFF

J: TRBJ1-1
D: -
V: TRBV5-1
size: -
DNA: TGCGCCAGCAGCCAGGGCCGTTGGGGCTTCAACACTGAAGCTTTCTTT
CDR3: CASSQGRWGFNTEAFF

J: TRBJ1-1
D: TRBD1
V: TRBV7-8
size: -
DNA: TGTGCCAGCAGCTTACGGAGGGGGCTGGGGAACACTGAAGCTTTCTTT
CDR3: CASSLRRGLGNTEAFF

J: TRBJ2-5
D: TRBD1
V: TRBV6-1
size: -
DNA: TGTGCCAGCAGTGGCTGGGACAGATTACAGGAGACCCAGTACTTC
CDR3: CASSGWDRLQETQYF

J: TRBJ2-1
D: TRBD2
V: TRBV4-1
size: -
DNA: TGCGCCAGCAGCCAAGAGTCTAGCGGGCTCTCCTACAATGAGCAGTTCTTC
CDR3: CASSQESSGLSYNEQFF

J: TRBJ1-1
D: -
V: TRBV18
size: -
DNA: TGTGCCAGCGAACAGGGAGCGAACACTGAAGCTTTCTTT
CDR3: CASEQGANTEAFF

J: TRBJ2-3
D: -
V: TRBV9
size: -
DNA: TGTGCCAGCAGCCTACTCGGCACAGATACGCAGTATTTT
CDR3: CASSLLGTDTQYF

J: TRBJ2-5
D: -
V: TRBV5-4
size: -
DNA: TGTGCCAGCAGCTCATCGACAGGGAGGAGAGAGACCCAGTACTTC
CDR3: CASSSSTGRRETQYF

J: TRBJ2-1
D: TRBD2
V: TRBV27
size: -
DNA: TGTGCCAGCAGTTTATCCCTAGCGGGGGGGCAGTTCTTC
CDR3: CASSLSLAGGQFF

J: TRBJ2-5
D: TRBD2
V: TRBV4-1
size: once
DNA: TGCGCCAGCAGCCCCTCAAGATGGTCTAGCGGGGTGCAAGAGACCCAGTACTTC
CDR3: CASSPSRWSSGVQETQYF

J: TRBJ1-2
D: -
V: TRBV7-2
size: -
DNA: TGTGCCAGCAGCTTAGGGGGCTACTATGGCTACACCTTC
CDR3: CASSLGGYYGYTF

J: TRBJ1-1
D: TRBD1
V: TRBV15
size: -
DNA: TGTGCCACCGCTGACGACAGGGGCGTCGGTCGGAGAGGAACTGAAGCTTTCTTT
CDR3: CATADDRGVGRRGTEAFF

J: TRBJ1-2
D: -
V: TRBV5-8
size: -
DNA: TGTGCCAGCAGCGGAATCGGGAGGGGATCGTTTGGCTACACCTTC
CDR3: CASSGIGRGSFGYTF

J: TRBJ1-5
D: -
V: TRBV27
size: -
DNA: TGTGCCAGCAGTTCGAATCAGCCCCAGCATTTT
CDR3: CASSSNQPQHF

J: TRBJ1-1
D: TRBD1
V: TRBV6-1
size: once
DNA: TGTGCCAGCAGTAATACAGGGGGTGGAACTGAAGCTTTCTTT
CDR3: CASSNTGGGTEAFF

J: TRBJ1-4
D: -
V: TRBV27
size: -
DNA: TGTGCCAGCAGTCACCGCCTGAACAGGGCGGTTGGCGAAAAACTGTTTTTT
CDR3: CASSHRLNRAVGEKLFF

J: TRBJ2-5
D: -
V: TRBV6-5
size: -
DNA: TGTGCCAGCAGTTATGGCGGGGAAAAAGAGACCCAGTACTTC
CDR3: CASSYGGEKETQYF